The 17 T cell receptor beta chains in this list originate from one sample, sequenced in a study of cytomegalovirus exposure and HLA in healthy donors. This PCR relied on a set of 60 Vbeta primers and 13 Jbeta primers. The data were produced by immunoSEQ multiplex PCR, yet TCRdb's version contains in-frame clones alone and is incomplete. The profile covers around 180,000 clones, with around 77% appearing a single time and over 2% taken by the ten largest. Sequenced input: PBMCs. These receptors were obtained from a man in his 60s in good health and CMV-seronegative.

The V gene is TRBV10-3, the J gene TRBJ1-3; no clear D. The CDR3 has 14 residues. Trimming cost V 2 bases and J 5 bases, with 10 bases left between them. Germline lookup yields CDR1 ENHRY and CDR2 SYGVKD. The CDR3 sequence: CAISEGPARNTIYF. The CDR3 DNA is TGTGCCATCAGTGAGGGGCCAGCAAGAAACACCATATATTTT.

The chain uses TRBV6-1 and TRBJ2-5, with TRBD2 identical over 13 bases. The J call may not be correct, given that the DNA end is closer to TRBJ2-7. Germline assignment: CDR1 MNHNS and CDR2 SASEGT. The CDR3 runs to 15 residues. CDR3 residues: CASSEGTSGIYEQYF. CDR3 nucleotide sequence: TGTGCCAGCAGTGAGGGGACTAGCGGGATCTACGAGCAGTACTTC.

The CDR3 DNA reads as TGTGCCAGCAGCTCATTGCCCAGCGGGGGGAAAAGCACAGATACGCAGTATTTT. Translation gives CASSSLPSGGKSTDTQYF. The V call is TRBV7-9, the J call TRBJ2-3, with 9 bases that match TRBD2. With V trimmed by 4 bases and J by 0 bases, 11 bases remained unmatched. The CDR3 extends over 18 amino acids. CDR1 and CDR2 from the germline V gene are SEHNR and FQNEAQ (reference sequence).

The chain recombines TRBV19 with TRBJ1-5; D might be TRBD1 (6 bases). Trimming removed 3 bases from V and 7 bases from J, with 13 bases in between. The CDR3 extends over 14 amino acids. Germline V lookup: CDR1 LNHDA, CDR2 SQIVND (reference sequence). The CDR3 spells CASSIRGLGQPQHF. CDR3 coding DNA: TGTGCCAGTAGTATCAGGGGTTTGGGGCAGCCCCAGCATTTT.

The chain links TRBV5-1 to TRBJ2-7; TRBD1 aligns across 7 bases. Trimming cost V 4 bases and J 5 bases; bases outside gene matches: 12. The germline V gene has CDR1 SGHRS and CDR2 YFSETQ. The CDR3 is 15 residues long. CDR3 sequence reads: CASSTSQGPLHEQYF. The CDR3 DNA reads TGCGCCAGCAGCACCTCACAGGGGCCTTTACACGAGCAGTACTTC.

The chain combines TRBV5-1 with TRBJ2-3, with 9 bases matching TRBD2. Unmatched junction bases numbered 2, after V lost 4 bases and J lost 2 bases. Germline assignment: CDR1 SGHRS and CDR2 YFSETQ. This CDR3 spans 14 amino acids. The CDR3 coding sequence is TGCGCCAGCAGCCGCGGGGGGGCCACAGATACGCAGTATTTT. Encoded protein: CASSRGGATDTQYF.

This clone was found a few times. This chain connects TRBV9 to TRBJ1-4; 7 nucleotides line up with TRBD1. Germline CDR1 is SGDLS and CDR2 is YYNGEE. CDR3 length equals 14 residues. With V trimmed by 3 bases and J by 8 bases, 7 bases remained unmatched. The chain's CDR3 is CASSGGTVDEKLFF. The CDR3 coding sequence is TGTGCCAGCAGCGGGGGGACAGTGGACGAAAAACTGTTTTTT.

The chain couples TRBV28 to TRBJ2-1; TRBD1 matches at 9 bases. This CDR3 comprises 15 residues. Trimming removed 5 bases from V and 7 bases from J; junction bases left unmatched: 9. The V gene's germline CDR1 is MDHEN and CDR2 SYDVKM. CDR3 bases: TGTGCCAGCAGTATCCGGGACAGGGTACGGAATGAGCAGTTCTTC. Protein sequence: CASSIRDRVRNEQFF.

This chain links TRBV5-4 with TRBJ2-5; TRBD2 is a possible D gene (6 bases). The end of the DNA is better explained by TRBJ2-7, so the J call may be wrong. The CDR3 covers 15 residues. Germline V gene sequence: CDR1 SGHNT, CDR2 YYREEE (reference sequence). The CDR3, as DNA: TGTGCCAGCAGCTTGGGTCCGGGAGAAAACTACGAGCAGTACTTC. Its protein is CASSLGPGENYEQYF.

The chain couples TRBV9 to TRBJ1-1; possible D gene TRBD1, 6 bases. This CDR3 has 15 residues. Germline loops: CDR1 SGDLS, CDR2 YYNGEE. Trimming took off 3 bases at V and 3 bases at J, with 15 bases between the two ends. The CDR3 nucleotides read TGTGCCAGCAGCGCGCGGAACAACAGGGACACTGAAGCTTTCTTT. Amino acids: CASSARNNRDTEAFF.

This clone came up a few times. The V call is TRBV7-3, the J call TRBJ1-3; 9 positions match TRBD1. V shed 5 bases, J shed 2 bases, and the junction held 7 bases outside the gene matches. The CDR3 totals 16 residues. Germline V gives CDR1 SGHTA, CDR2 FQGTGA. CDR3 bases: TGTGCCAGCAGCCCGATGGGACAGGGCACTGGAAACACCATATATTTT. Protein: CASSPMGQGTGNTIYF.

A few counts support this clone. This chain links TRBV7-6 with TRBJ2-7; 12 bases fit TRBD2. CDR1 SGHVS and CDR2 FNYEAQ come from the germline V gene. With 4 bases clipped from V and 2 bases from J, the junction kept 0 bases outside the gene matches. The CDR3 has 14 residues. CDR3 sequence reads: CASSSSGGAYEQYF. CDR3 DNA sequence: TGTGCCAGCAGCTCTAGCGGGGGGGCCTACGAGCAGTACTTC.

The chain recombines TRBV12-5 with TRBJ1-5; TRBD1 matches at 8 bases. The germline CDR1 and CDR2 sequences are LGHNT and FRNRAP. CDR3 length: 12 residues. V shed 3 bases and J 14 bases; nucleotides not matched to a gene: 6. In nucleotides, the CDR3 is TGTGCTAGTGGTTTCCGACAGGGGATAGAGCATTTT. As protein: CASGFRQGIEHF.

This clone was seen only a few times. Here the CDR3 reads CASRWGQDQPQHF. The CDR3 DNA sequence: TGTGCCAGCAGGTGGGGGCAGGACCAGCCCCAGCATTTT. The chain has TRBV2 and TRBJ1-5, with D possibly matching TRBD1 (6 bases). CDR3 length: 13 amino acids. Germline V gene data show CDR1 as SNHLY and CDR2 as FYNNEI. Between the trimmed V and J ends, which lost 6 bases and 7 bases, there was a span of 13 bases.

The CDR3 reads CSVGGSNQPQHF. The DNA for the CDR3 is TGCAGCGTGGGGGGGAGCAATCAGCCCCAGCATTTT. The chain employs TRBV29-1 and TRBJ1-5; maybe TRBD1 (5 bases). V dropped 6 bases and J dropped 1 base, with 7 bases sitting between them. CDR3 length: 12 amino acids. The germline V gene encodes CDR1 SQVTM and CDR2 ANQGSEA.

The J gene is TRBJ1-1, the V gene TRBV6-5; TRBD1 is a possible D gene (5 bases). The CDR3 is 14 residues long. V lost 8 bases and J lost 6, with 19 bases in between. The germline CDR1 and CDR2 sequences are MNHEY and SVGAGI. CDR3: CASQAPGRVSEAFF. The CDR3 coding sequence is TGTGCCAGCCAAGCTCCGGGCAGGGTCTCTGAAGCTTTCTTT.

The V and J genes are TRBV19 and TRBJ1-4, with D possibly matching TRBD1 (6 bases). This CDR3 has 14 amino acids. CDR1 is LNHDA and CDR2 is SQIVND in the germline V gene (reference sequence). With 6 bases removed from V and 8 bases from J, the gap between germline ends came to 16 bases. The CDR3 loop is CASRGTGLGEKLFF. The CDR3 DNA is TGTGCCAGTAGGGGTACAGGGTTGGGGGAAAAACTGTTTTTT.